This T cell receptor beta chain derives from a study of molecular identifiers for immune sequencing clone quantification. Methods described previously were used for bulk TCR libraries, and listed TCR primers were applied. TCRdb independently ran MiXCR on the PCR reads; one entry per CDR3 protein. The top ten clones hold around 0.86% of a sample with some 650,000 distinct CDR3 sequences, around 20% of them seen once. The junction had 9 bases not matched to a gene; V was cut back by 3 bases and J by 6 bases. This CDR3 has 15 residues. Germline loops: CDR1 KGHDR, CDR2 SFDVKD. Input material: naive CD8+ T cells from blood, with Jurkat cell RNA spiked in. Indicated subset: FACS-sorted CD8+CD4-CCR7+CD45RA+ naive T cells. This receptor was identified in a human donor in good health. Some libraries in this study had Jurkat cell RNA spiked in. V usage is TRBV24-1 and J usage is TRBJ2-5; TRBD2 agrees at 7 bases. The DNA for the CDR3 is TGTGCCACCAGTGATCGCGGACTAGTTGATAAGACCCAGTACTTC. Its protein product is CATSDRGLVDKTQYF.